A single sample is the source of the 10 T cell receptor beta chains below, sequenced in a study of blood T cell repertoires in COVID-19. Sequencing was performed with immunoSEQ multiplex PCR; in TCRdb, only in-frame clones are kept and a portion is missing. The profile covers about 220,000 clones, with more than 85% appearing a single time and roughly 2% taken by the ten largest. The specimen was peripheral blood. All receptors come from a man aged 40-50 years with active or convalescent COVID-19.

This clone came up once. The chain is built from TRBV9 and TRBJ1-1, with D tentatively TRBD1 (6 bases). The V and J ends lost 3 bases and 1 base respectively, with 10 bases between them. This CDR3 has 14 amino acids. CDR1 is SGDLS and CDR2 is YYNGEE in the germline V gene. CDR3 loop: CASSGTGTNTEAFF. CDR3 nucleotide sequence: TGTGCCAGCAGCGGAACAGGGACGAACACTGAAGCTTTCTTT.

This chain links TRBV2 with TRBJ2-7; tentatively, D is TRBD1 (5 bases). Deletions cut 4 bases from V and 3 bases from J, with 13 bases between. The CDR3 totals 14 residues. CDR1 is SNHLY, CDR2 FYNNEI, per germline. The CDR3 loop reads CASSGHRLDYEQYF. CDR3 nucleotides: TGTGCCAGCAGTGGGCACAGGCTGGACTACGAGCAGTACTTC. Full variable domain (remainder filled in from reference TRBV2 and TRBJ2-7): EPEVTQTPSHQVTQMGQEVILRCVPISNHLYFYWYRQILGQKVEFLVSFYNNEISEKSEIFDDQFSVERPDGSNFTLKIRSTKLEDSAMYFCASSGHRLDYEQYFGPGTRLTVT.

This rearrangement joins TRBV5-1 to TRBJ1-2; no clear D gene. V lost 3 bases to trimming and J lost 5 bases, with 14 bases between them. This CDR3 region has 14 residues. CDR1 is SGHRS and CDR2 is YFSETQ in the germline V gene. DNA of the CDR3: TGCGCCAGCAGCTCCCTGGAGGGTTCGTATGGCTACACCTTC. Translating gives CASSSLEGSYGYTF.

In its sample, this clone was seen a few times. V gene TRBV3-1 (or the pseudogene TRBV3-2) combines with J gene TRBJ1-5; the D is unclear. The CDR3 runs to 14 residues. Trimming shortened V by 4 bases and J by 6 bases, and 13 bases separated the two germline ends. Germline-derived CDR1 and CDR2 are LGHDT and YNNKEL (reference sequence). CDR3 DNA sequence: TGTGCCAGCAGCCCTTACCACGGAGCTCAGCCCCAGCATTTT. Translating gives CASSPYHGAQPQHF.

The J gene is TRBJ1-1, the V gene TRBV5-1, with D possibly TRBD1 on 6 matching bases. This CDR3 region has 14 residues. CDR1 is SGHRS, CDR2 YFSETQ, per germline. Trimming cost V 5 bases and J 10 bases, with 21 bases left between them. CDR3 DNA: TGCGCCAGCAGTCAAACCGGGGAGGGGGTGCGAGCTTTCTTT. It specifies CASSQTGEGVRAFF.

The V call is TRBV5-1, the J call TRBJ2-3; perhaps TRBD2 as D (6 bases). The V gene's germline CDR1 is SGHRS and CDR2 YFSETQ. The V gene lost 4 bases and the J gene lost 4 bases, with 19 bases spanning the gap. The CDR3 has 16 residues. This CDR3 is CASSVGVAGPSDTQYF. As DNA, the CDR3 is TGCGCCAGCAGCGTGGGGGTGGCGGGGCCCTCAGATACGCAGTATTTT.

The chain couples TRBV5-1 to TRBJ2-2; perhaps TRBD1 as D (6 bases). CDR1 and CDR2 from the germline V gene are SGHRS and YFSETQ. V was clipped by 1 base and J by 4 bases, with 14 bases between them. The CDR3 consists of 16 residues. CDR3 coding DNA: TGCGCCAGCAGCTTGAACAGGGCTACAATCACCGGGGAGCTGTTTTTT. It translates to CASSLNRATITGELFF.

The sample holds one count of this clone. This sequence joins TRBV25-1 and TRBJ1-2; 10 bases are a match to TRBD1. The CDR3 totals 15 residues. V dropped 4 bases and J dropped 8; count of bases not matched to a gene: 10. Looked up from germline, CDR1 is MGHDK and CDR2 is SYGVNS. The CDR3 DNA follows: TGTGCCAGCAGTGGAACCGGGACAGGGGTTAAGGGCTACACCTTC. Its translation: CASSGTGTGVKGYTF.

V usage is TRBV5-1 and J usage is TRBJ1-2; possible D gene TRBD1, 6 bases. The germline V and J ends were trimmed by 4 bases and 8 bases, with 12 bases remaining between them. The germline V gene encodes CDR1 SGHRS and CDR2 YFSETQ. The CDR3 loop spans 12 amino acids. The CDR3 nucleotides are TGCGCCAGCAGCGTCAACAGGGACGGCTACACCTTC. This codes for CASSVNRDGYTF. Filled out from reference TRBV5-1 and TRBJ1-2, the complete variable domain reads KAGVTQTPRYLIKTRGQQVTLSCSPISGHRSVSWYQQTPGQGLQFLFEYFSETQRNKGNFPGRFSGRQFSNSRSEMNVSTLELGDSALYLCASSVNRDGYTFGSGTRLTVV.

Only one count was recorded for this clone. J is TRBJ2-6 and V is TRBV30; 7 bases fit TRBD1. Germline V CDR1 and CDR2: GTSNPN, SVGIG (reference sequence). The CDR3 is 16 amino acids. J gave up 0 bases and V 4 bases, and 6 bases lay outside the gene matches. The CDR3 loop is CAWTQGDHSGANVLTF. The CDR3 nucleotides read TGTGCCTGGACCCAGGGGGATCACTCTGGGGCCAACGTCCTGACTTTC.